This T cell receptor (beta chain) was documented in a study of blood T cell repertoires in COVID-19. Looking at the study overall: Acute-phase and convalescent COVID-19 samples originated in the United States, Italy and Spain.

The junction had 3 bases not matched to a gene; V was cut back by 3 bases and J by 4 bases. CDR1 is SNHLY, CDR2 FYNNEI, per germline. This CDR3 is 13 amino acids long. Original methodology: Estimates of nucleated cell counts were drawn from the amplification of reference gene primers. Using immunoSEQ multiplex PCR, the repertoire was profiled, and TCRdb retains in-frame clones only, with some absent. For V, J and clone size, that table is used; D and trimming come from the DNA. The sample consists of 150,000 to 200,000 clones, roughly four fifths of them appearing once. The rearrangement joins TRBV2 to TRBJ2-7, with 7 positions matching TRBD2. The receptor comes from a human donor in a cohort sampled during active COVID-19. Sequencing was performed on peripheral blood. As DNA, the CDR3 is TGTGCCAGCAGTGATAGGGAGGGGTACGAGCAGTACTTC. This sequence encodes CASSDREGYEQYF. Together with reference TRBV2 and TRBJ2-7, the CDR3 gives the full variable domain: EPEVTQTPSHQVTQMGQEVILRCVPISNHLYFYWYRQILGQKVEFLVSFYNNEISEKSEIFDDQFSVERPDGSNFTLKIRSTKLEDSAMYFCASSDREGYEQYFGPGTRLTVT.